Reported below is one T cell receptor beta chain. The source of the sample is a study of blood T cell repertoires in COVID-19. Measured with immunoSEQ multiplex PCR; TCRdb has only the in-frame clones, and not every one. The sample lists under 250,000 clones, around 80% occurring once. Germline CDR1 and CDR2: WNHNN and SYGVQD (reference sequence). V was clipped by 5 bases and J by 4 bases, with 11 bases between them. The CDR3 runs 14 residues. The TCR originated in a woman aged 65 to 85 with acute or convalescent COVID-19. Sequencing input: peripheral blood. This chain connects TRBV10-1 to TRBJ2-2; D not resolved. The CDR3 protein is CASSQYSSTGELFF. The DNA for the CDR3 is TGCGCCAGCAGTCAGTATAGCAGCACCGGGGAGCTGTTTTTT.